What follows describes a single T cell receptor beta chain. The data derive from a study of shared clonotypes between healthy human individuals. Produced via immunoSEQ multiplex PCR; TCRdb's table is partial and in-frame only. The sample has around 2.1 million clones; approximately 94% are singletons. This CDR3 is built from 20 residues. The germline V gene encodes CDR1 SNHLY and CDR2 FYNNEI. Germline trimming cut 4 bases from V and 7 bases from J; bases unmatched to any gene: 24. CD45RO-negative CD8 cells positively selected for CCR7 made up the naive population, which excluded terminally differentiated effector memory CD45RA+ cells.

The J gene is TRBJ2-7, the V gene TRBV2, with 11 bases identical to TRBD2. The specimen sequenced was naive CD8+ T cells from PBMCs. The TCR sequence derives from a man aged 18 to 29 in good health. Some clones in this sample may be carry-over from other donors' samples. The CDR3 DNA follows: TGTGCCAGCAGTGGGCCCCTGGGCTTGATTATAGCGGGAGGGCGGGGGGAGCAGTACTTC. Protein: CASSGPLGLIIAGGRGEQYF.